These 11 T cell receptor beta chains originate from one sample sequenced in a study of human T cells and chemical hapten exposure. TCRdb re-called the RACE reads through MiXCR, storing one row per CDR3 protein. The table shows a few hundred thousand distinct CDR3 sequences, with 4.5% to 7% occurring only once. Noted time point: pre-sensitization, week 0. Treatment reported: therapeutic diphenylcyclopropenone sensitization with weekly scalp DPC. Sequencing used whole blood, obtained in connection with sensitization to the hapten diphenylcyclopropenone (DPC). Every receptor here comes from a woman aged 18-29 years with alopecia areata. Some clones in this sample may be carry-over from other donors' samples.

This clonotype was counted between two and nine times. This chain's CDR3 is CASSSGWIDNSPLHF. DNA of the CDR3: TGCGCCAGCAGCTCCGGGTGGATTGATAATTCACCCCTCCACTTT. This rearrangement joins TRBV5-1 to TRBJ1-6; D not certain. V lost 3 bases and J 5 bases, leaving 12 bases between the germline ends. The CDR3 runs 15 residues. Germline V CDR1 and CDR2: SGHRS, YFSETQ.

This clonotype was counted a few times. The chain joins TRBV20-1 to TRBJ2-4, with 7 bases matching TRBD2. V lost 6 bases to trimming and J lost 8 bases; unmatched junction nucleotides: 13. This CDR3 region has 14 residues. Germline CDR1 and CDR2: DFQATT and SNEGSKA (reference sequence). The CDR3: CSALPGGRGDIQYF. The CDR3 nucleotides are TGCAGTGCCCTACCCGGGGGGAGGGGTGACATTCAGTACTTC.

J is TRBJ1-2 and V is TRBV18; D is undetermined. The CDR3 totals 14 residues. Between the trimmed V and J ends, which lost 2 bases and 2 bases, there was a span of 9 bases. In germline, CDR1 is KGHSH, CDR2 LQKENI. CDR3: CASSPSRENYGYTF. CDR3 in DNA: TGTGCCAGCTCACCAAGTCGGGAGAACTATGGCTACACCTTC.

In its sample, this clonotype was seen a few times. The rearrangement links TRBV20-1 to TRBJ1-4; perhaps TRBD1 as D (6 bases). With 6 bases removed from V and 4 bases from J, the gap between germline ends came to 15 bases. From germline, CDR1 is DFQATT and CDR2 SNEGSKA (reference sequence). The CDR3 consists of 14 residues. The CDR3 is CSAALDSYNEKLFF. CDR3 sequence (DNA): TGCAGTGCCGCCCTGGACAGTTATAATGAAAAACTGTTTTTT.

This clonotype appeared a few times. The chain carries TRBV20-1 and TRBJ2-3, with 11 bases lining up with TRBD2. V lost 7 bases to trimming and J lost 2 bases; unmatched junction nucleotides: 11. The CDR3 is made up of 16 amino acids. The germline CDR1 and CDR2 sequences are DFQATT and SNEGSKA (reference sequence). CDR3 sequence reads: CSVSATSGGSTDTQYF. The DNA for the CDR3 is TGCAGTGTCTCAGCCACTAGCGGGGGCTCCACAGATACGCAGTATTTT.

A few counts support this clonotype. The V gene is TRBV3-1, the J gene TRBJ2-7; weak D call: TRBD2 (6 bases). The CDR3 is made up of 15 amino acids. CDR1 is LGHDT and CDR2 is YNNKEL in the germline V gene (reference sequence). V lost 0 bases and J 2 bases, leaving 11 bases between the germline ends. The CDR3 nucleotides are TGTGCCAGCAGCCAAGATGTAACGGGGGCCTACGAGCAGTACTTC. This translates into CASSQDVTGAYEQYF.

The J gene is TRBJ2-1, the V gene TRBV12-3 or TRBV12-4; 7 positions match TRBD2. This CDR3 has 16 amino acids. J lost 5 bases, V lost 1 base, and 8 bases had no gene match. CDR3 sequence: CASSLESLAENNEQFF. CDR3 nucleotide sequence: TGTGCCAGCAGTTTAGAAAGTCTAGCGGAAAACAATGAGCAGTTCTTC.

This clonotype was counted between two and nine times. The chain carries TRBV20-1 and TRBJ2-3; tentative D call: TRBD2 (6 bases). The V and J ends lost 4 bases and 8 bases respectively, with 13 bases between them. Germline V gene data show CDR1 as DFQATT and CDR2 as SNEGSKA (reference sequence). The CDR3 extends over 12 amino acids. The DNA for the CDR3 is TGCAGTGCTACGGAGGGGTATGGTACGCAGTATTTT. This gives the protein CSATEGYGTQYF.

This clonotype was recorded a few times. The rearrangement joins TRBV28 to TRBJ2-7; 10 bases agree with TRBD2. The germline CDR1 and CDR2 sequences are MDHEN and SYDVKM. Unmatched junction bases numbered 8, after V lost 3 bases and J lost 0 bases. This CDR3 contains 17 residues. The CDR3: CASSFPAGGLLSYEQYF. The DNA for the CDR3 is TGTGCCAGCAGTTTCCCAGCGGGGGGGCTCCTCTCCTACGAGCAGTACTTC.

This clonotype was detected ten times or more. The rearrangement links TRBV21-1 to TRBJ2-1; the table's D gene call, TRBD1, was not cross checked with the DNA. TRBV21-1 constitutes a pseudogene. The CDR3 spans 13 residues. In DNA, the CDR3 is TGTGCCAGCAGCCGACAGGGCCCCAATGAGCAGTTCTTC. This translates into CASSRQGPNEQFF.

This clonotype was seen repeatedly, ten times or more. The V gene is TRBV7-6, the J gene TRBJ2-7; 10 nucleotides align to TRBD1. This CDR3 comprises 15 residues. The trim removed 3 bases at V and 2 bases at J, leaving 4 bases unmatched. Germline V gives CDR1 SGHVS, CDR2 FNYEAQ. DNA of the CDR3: TGTGCCAGCAGCTTGTCCGGGACAGGGGCCTACGAGCAGTACTTC. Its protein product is CASSLSGTGAYEQYF.